What follows is one T cell receptor beta chain and its context. Its antigen is still unknown. The data derive from a study of T cell responses to AZD1222 COVID-19 vaccine. Whole-study findings and limits: Repertoire samples came only from after the peak T cell response. The donor group comprised mostly white British people and more females; the analysis possibly underestimated clonal diversity. Mapped onto spike, vaccine-associated CD4 TCRs spanned it and were dominant at 160-218 and 743-854.

Assay: immunoSEQ multiplex PCR; the TCRdb copy retains only in-frame clones and omits some. The sample holds 85,000 to 90,000 clones, roughly 89% seen once. With 7 bases removed from V and 7 bases from J, the gap between germline ends came to 8 bases. CDR1 and CDR2 (germline): SGHAT, FQNNGV. CDR3 size: 11 residues. The clonotype was recovered from an adult in good health. The specimen was peripheral blood, collected on day 0 of AZD1222 vaccination. The rearrangement links TRBV11-2 to TRBJ1-3; no reliable D call. The DNA for the CDR3 is TGTGCCAGCACCCTGGGGAACACCATATATTTT. Amino acid sequence: CASTLGNTIYF.